This T cell receptor (beta chain) was captured by sequencing in a study of OX40 agonist ivuxolimab in advanced cancers. Profiling relied on immunoSEQ multiplex PCR, and the TCRdb table lists in-frame clones only, not all of them. There are 70,000 to 95,000 clones in the sample; more than 85% occur only once, and 0.55% to 0.7% lies in the top ten. The CDR3 covers 14 residues. Germline assignment: CDR1 WSHSY and CDR2 SAAADI. V lost 7 bases and J 9 bases, leaving 20 bases between the germline ends. In its sample, this clone was seen a few times. This receptor was identified in an adult with an advanced solid tumor such as melanoma, head and neck, liver or kidney cancer. Sequencing used CD4+ or CD8+ T cells sorted from blood, obtained in a trial of the OX40 agonist ivuxolimab. This chain connects TRBV10-2 to TRBJ2-3; D is possibly TRBD2 (5 bases). The CDR3 region has the DNA TGCGCCAGCACCCAAATAAGGAGCGGCGGCACGCAGTATTTT. This codes for CASTQIRSGGTQYF.